This entry lists 27 T cell receptor beta chains sequenced from one sample in a study of somatic mutations in cytotoxic T cells in rheumatoid arthritis. Clones were sequenced by immunoSEQ multiplex PCR, and TCRdb holds only the in-frame ones, with some missing. Of about 30,000 clones listed, around 86% are singletons. Source material: CD8+ T cells sorted from blood. The origin of the receptors is an adult with rheumatoid arthritis.

CDR3 in amino acids: CASSFGTGRTGELFF. The DNA for the CDR3 is TGCGCCAGCAGCTTCGGGACAGGGCGCACCGGGGAGCTGTTTTTT. The rearrangement uses TRBV4-1 and TRBJ2-2; 9 bases align to TRBD1. Trimming took 5 bases from V and 4 from J; bases not matched to a gene: 5. The V gene's germline CDR1 is MGHRA and CDR2 YSYEKL. The CDR3 runs to 15 residues.

This chain connects TRBV28 to TRBJ2-3; D not certain. V dropped 5 bases and J dropped 6 bases, with 6 bases sitting between them. CDR1 and CDR2 from the germline V gene are MDHEN and SYDVKM. The CDR3 length is 11 residues. This chain's CDR3 is CASSIADTQYF. The CDR3 DNA sequence: TGTGCCAGCAGTATTGCGGATACGCAGTATTTT.

V is TRBV28 and J is TRBJ2-2; 9 bases match TRBD1. The CDR3 extends over 14 amino acids. J lost 4 bases, V lost 5 bases, and 2 bases had no gene match. Germline assignment: CDR1 MDHEN and CDR2 SYDVKM. The CDR3 spells CASSGTGTTGELFF. CDR3 nucleotide sequence: TGTGCCAGCAGTGGGACAGGGACCACCGGGGAGCTGTTTTTT.

The chain combines TRBV5-1 with TRBJ2-7; D not resolved. V was cut by 1 base and J by 4 bases, with 9 bases left in between. The CDR3 runs 13 residues. The germline CDR1 and CDR2 sequences are SGHRS and YFSETQ. CDR3 coding DNA: TGCGCCAGCAGCTTGAGGGTGGCGTACGAGCAGTACTTC. It specifies CASSLRVAYEQYF.

This chain connects TRBV5-6 to TRBJ2-7; unclear D gene. The CDR3 loop spans 14 amino acids. V lost 0 bases and J lost 2, with 9 bases in between. Germline CDR1 reads SGHDT; CDR2 reads YYEEEE. CDR3 loop: CASSLVDNTYEQYF. CDR3 in DNA: TGTGCCAGCAGCTTGGTCGACAATACCTACGAGCAGTACTTC.

This clone was seen a few times. V and J are TRBV11-2 and TRBJ1-1; D is ambiguous. Germline V gene lookup returns CDR1 SGHAT and CDR2 FQNNGV. Trimming stripped 3 bases from V and 0 bases from J, with 5 bases between. The CDR3 spans 13 residues. CDR3 nucleotide sequence: TGTGCCAGCAGCTTGGGAATGAACACTGAAGCTTTCTTT. Translation gives CASSLGMNTEAFF.

For the CDR3, the DNA is TGTGCCAGCAGACCCTACGTAGGGGGATGGAACTATGGCTACACCTTC. Its protein is CASRPYVGGWNYGYTF. The J gene is TRBJ1-2, the V gene TRBV28, with a possible D match to TRBD1 (6 bases). Between the trimmed V and J ends, which lost 6 bases and 2 bases, there was a span of 19 bases. The CDR3 has 16 amino acids. Germline CDR1 MDHEN, CDR2 SYDVKM.

The rearrangement joins TRBV9 to TRBJ1-1; D is unresolved. Trimming cost V 6 bases and J 1 base, with 13 bases left between them. The CDR3 has 14 amino acids. CDR1 and CDR2 (germline): SGDLS, YYNGEE. The CDR3 nucleotides read TGTGCCAGCACCTCGGGCGGCGGGAACACTGAAGCTTTCTTT. Translation: CASTSGGGNTEAFF.

The chain links TRBV6-5 to TRBJ2-7; D tentatively fits TRBD1 or TRBD2 (7 bases each). V was cut by 5 bases and J by 7 bases, with 12 bases left in between. This CDR3 comprises 12 residues. Per germline, CDR1 MNHEY and CDR2 SVGAGI. CDR3 nucleotides: TGTGCCAGCAGTACCCAGGGGGGGGAGCAGTACTTC. This sequence encodes CASSTQGGEQYF.

The V gene is TRBV2, the J gene TRBJ2-7, with D uncertain. The ends were cut back, 1 base at V and 3 bases at J, with 7 bases in the middle. Germline CDR1 reads SNHLY; CDR2 reads FYNNEI. The CDR3 is 13 amino acids. The CDR3 protein is CASSEEGYYEQYF. CDR3 nucleotide sequence: TGTGCCAGCAGTGAAGAGGGATACTACGAGCAGTACTTC.

The V call is TRBV9, the J call TRBJ1-2, with 9 nucleotides matching TRBD1. V shed 2 bases, J shed 8 bases, and the junction held 4 bases outside the gene matches. Germline CDR1 and CDR2: SGDLS and YYNGEE. The CDR3 length is 13 residues. CDR3 nucleotide sequence: TGTGCCAGCAGCGTTACAGGGGGCGGCGGCTACACCTTC. Its protein product is CASSVTGGGGYTF.

The chain combines TRBV4-1 with TRBJ2-7; D might be TRBD2 (6 bases). From germline, CDR1 is MGHRA and CDR2 YSYEKL. Trimming removed 1 base from V and 2 bases from J, with 18 bases in between. The CDR3 contains 17 residues. The CDR3 region has the DNA TGCGCCAGCAGCCAAGTTCTCCGGGACTGGAACCCCTACGAGCAGTACTTC. Protein product: CASSQVLRDWNPYEQYF.

V and J are TRBV27 and TRBJ1-5; 8 bases match TRBD1. There are 12 residues in the CDR3. In germline, CDR1 is MNHEY, CDR2 SMNVEV (reference sequence). Losses at the gene ends were 8 bases for V and 6 bases for J; bases not matched to a gene: 3. The CDR3 nucleotides are TGTGCCAGCCGTGACAGGGGTCAGCCCCAGCATTTT. This codes for CASRDRGQPQHF.

This chain links TRBV4-2 with TRBJ2-7; D possibly corresponds to TRBD2 (7 bases). The length of the CDR3 is 16 residues. From germline, CDR1 is LGHNA and CDR2 YNFKEQ. The V end lost 0 bases, the J end lost 0 bases, and 12 bases lay between the germline ends. CDR3 amino acids: CASSQEGGDTSYEQYF. CDR3 sequence (DNA): TGTGCCAGCAGCCAAGAGGGGGGGGACACCTCCTACGAGCAGTACTTC.

The V and J genes are TRBV12-5 and TRBJ2-5; possible D gene TRBD2, 5 bases. The CDR3 consists of 13 residues. Trimming left V 6 bases short and J 2 bases short, with 10 bases between. Germline V gene sequence: CDR1 LGHNT, CDR2 FRNRAP. CDR3: CASGGSGQETQYF. In DNA, the CDR3 is TGTGCTAGTGGAGGGAGCGGACAAGAGACCCAGTACTTC.

The gene calls are TRBV9 and TRBJ1-1, with D unresolved. Germline V CDR1 and CDR2: SGDLS, YYNGEE. V was clipped by 3 bases and J by 5 bases, with 17 bases between them. The CDR3 has 15 amino acids. CDR3 amino acids: CASSAGSHPSTEAFF. The CDR3 DNA sequence: TGTGCCAGCAGCGCGGGAAGCCATCCATCTACTGAAGCTTTCTTT.

A single count supports this clone. The V and J genes are TRBV6-4 and TRBJ2-1, with D perhaps given as TRBD1 or TRBD2 (5 bases each). Per germline, CDR1 MRHNA and CDR2 SNTAGT. The CDR3 length is 14 residues. V gave up 5 bases and J gave up 5 bases, with 13 bases separating them. The CDR3 coding sequence is TGTGCCAGCAGTATAGGGACCGAACACAATGAGCAGTTCTTC. It is translated as CASSIGTEHNEQFF.

The V gene is TRBV5-1, the J gene TRBJ2-1, with TRBD1 matching 8 bases. The CDR3 sequence is 15 residues long. Unmatched junction bases numbered 6, after V lost 3 bases and J lost 4 bases. The germline V gene encodes CDR1 SGHRS and CDR2 YFSETQ. CDR3 loop: CASSSRTGLYNEQFF. For the CDR3, the DNA is TGCGCCAGCAGCTCCCGGACAGGGCTATACAATGAGCAGTTCTTC.

V is TRBV6-1 and J is TRBJ1-1; unclear D gene. Germline V gene lookup returns CDR1 MNHNS and CDR2 SASEGT. The CDR3 sequence is 14 residues long. V was clipped by 6 bases and J by 3 bases, with 14 bases between them. The CDR3 loop is CASRYKSGDTEAFF. The CDR3 DNA sequence: TGTGCCAGCAGGTACAAGAGCGGGGACACTGAAGCTTTCTTT.

The chain employs TRBV30 and TRBJ1-1, with a possible D match to TRBD1 (5 bases). The germline V gene has CDR1 GTSNPN and CDR2 SVGIG (reference sequence). The CDR3 is 11 residues long. V was trimmed by 5 bases and J by 1 base, leaving 5 bases between them. The CDR3 is CAWGGNTEAFF. CDR3 nucleotides: TGTGCCTGGGGGGGGAACACTGAAGCTTTCTTT.

The chain carries TRBV7-3 and TRBJ2-2; a possible D gene is TRBD1 (6 bases). This CDR3 is built from 16 residues. The germline gives CDR1 SGHTA, CDR2 FQGTGA. Trimming pared 5 bases from V and 5 bases from J, leaving 18 bases between. CDR3 in DNA: TGTGCCAGCAGCGCAGTGTCAAGGGGGAGTACCGGGGAGCTGTTTTTT. This sequence encodes CASSAVSRGSTGELFF.

The chain carries TRBV11-3 and TRBJ2-1, with 10 bases lining up with TRBD2. The junction had 5 bases not matched to a gene; V was cut back by 4 bases and J by 2 bases. The CDR3 runs 16 residues. The germline V gene encodes CDR1 SGHNT and CDR2 YENEEA. The CDR3 loop reads CASSSWGTSAYNEQFF. The CDR3 region has the DNA TGTGCCAGCAGCTCGTGGGGGACTAGCGCCTACAATGAGCAGTTCTTC.

The CDR3 reads CASSDSYEQYF. Here the CDR3 DNA reads TGTGCCAGCAGCGACTCCTACGAGCAGTACTTC. V gene TRBV7-2 combines with J gene TRBJ2-7; D is uncertain. V was cut by 5 bases and J by 0 bases, with 2 bases left in between. Germline values: CDR1 SGHTA, CDR2 FQGNSA. The CDR3 runs to 11 residues.

This chain connects TRBV11-2 to TRBJ2-1, with 8 bases lining up with TRBD1. The CDR3 contains 17 residues. With V trimmed by 6 bases and J by 0 bases, 10 bases remained unmatched. CDR1 SGHAT and CDR2 FQNNGV come from the germline V gene. The CDR3 reads CASSQTPTGASYNEQFF. The DNA for the CDR3 is TGTGCCAGCAGTCAAACCCCGACAGGGGCCTCCTACAATGAGCAGTTCTTC.

This clone appeared once. The chain uses TRBV6-5 and TRBJ1-2; maybe TRBD1 (5 bases). Trimming removed 6 bases from V and 2 bases from J, with 16 bases in between. This CDR3 has 15 residues. The germline CDR1 and CDR2 sequences are MNHEY and SVGAGI. CDR3: CASRAVAGVNYGYTF. As DNA, the CDR3 is TGTGCCAGCAGAGCGGTAGCGGGGGTCAACTATGGCTACACCTTC.

The DNA for the CDR3 is TGTGCCATCGGGGGCGGGGGGGGTTACAATGAGCAGTTCTTC. Its translation: CAIGGGGGYNEQFF. V gene TRBV10-3 combines with J gene TRBJ2-1; the match to TRBD2 covers 9 bases. The CDR3 is 14 residues long. Germline CDR1 is ENHRY and CDR2 is SYGVKD. The ends lost 8 bases at V and 4 bases at J; junction bases unmatched: 6.

The rearrangement joins TRBV7-3 to TRBJ2-5, with a possible D match to TRBD2 (7 bases). V was cut by 4 bases and J by 2 bases, with 14 bases left in between. The CDR3 covers 15 residues. CDR1 and CDR2 from the germline V gene are SGHTA and FQGTGA. The CDR3 sequence is CASSSTGGRQETQYF. CDR3 DNA sequence: TGTGCCAGCAGCTCAACGGGGGGCCGACAAGAGACCCAGTACTTC.